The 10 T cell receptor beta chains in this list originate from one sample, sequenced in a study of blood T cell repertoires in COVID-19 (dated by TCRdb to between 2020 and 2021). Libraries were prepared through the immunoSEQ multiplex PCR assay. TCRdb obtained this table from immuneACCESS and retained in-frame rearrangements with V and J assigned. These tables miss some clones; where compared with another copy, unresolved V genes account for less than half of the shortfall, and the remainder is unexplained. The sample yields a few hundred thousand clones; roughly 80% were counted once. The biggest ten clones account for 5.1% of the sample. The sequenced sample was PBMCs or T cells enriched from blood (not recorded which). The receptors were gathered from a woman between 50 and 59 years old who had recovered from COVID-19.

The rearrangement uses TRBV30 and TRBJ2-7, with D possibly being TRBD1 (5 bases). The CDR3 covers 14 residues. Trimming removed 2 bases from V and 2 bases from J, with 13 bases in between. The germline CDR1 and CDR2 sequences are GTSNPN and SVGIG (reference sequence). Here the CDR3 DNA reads TGTGCCTGGAGTCCCCTGGGGCCCCCCTACGAGCAGTACTTC. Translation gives CAWSPLGPPYEQYF.

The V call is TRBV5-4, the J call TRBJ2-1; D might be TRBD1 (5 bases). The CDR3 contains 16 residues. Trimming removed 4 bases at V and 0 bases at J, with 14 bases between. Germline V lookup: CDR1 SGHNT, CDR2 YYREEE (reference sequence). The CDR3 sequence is CASSRLGPSSYNEQFF. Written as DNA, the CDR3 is TGTGCCAGCAGCCGATTGGGGCCCAGCTCCTACAATGAGCAGTTCTTC.

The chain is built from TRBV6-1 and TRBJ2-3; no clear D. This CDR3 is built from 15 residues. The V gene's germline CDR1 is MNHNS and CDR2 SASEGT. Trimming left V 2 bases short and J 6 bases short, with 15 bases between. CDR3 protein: CASSELHTHTDTQYF. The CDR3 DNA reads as TGTGCCAGCAGTGAACTTCACACACACACCGATACGCAGTATTTT.

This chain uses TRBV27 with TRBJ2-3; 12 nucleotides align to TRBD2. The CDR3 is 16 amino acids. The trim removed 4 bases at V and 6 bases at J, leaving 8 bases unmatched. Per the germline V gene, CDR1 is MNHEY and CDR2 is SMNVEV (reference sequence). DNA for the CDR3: TGTGCCAGCAGTTCCGCGCTAGCGGGAGGGTCGGATACGCAGTATTTT. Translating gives CASSSALAGGSDTQYF.

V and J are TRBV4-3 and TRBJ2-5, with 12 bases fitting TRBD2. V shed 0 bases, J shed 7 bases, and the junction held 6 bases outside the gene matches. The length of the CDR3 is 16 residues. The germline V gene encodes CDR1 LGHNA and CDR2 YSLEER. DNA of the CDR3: TGCGCCAGCAGCCAAGATTCGGGACTAGCGGGCATGACCCAGTACTTC. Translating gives CASSQDSGLAGMTQYF.

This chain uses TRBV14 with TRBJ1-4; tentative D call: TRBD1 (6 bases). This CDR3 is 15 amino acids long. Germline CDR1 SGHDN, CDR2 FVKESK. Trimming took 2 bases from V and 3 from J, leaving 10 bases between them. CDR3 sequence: CASSQTGLANEKLFF. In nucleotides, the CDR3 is TGTGCCAGCAGCCAAACAGGGTTGGCTAATGAAAAACTGTTTTTT.

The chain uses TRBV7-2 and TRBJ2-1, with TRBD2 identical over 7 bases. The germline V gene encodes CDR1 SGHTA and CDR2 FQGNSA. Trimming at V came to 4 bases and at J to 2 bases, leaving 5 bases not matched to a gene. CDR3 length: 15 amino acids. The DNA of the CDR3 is TGTGCCAGCAGCTCTACGGGAGGACCCTACAATGAGCAGTTCTTC. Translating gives CASSSTGGPYNEQFF.

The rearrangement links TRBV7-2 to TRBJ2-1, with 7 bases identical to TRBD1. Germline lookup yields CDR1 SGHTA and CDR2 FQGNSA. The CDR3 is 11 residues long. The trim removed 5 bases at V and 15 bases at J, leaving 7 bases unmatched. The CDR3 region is CASSQPGQLFF. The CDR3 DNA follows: TGTGCCAGCAGCCAGCCGGGACAGCTGTTCTTC.

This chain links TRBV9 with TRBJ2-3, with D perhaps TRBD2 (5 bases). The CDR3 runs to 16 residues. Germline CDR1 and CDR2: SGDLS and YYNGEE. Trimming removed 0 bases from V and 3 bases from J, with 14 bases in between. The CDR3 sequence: CASSVEVALWTDTQYF. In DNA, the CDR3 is TGTGCCAGCAGCGTAGAGGTAGCGCTATGGACAGATACGCAGTATTTT.

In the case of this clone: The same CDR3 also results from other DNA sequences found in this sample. CDR3 region: CASSLSGNTGELFF. CDR3 nucleotides: TGCGCCAGCAGCTTGTCAGGGAACACCGGGGAGCTGTTTTTT. The J gene is TRBJ2-2, the V gene TRBV5-1; D remains ambiguous. V gave up 1 base and J gave up 1 base, with 5 bases separating them. CDR3 length equals 14 residues. Germline CDR1 is SGHRS and CDR2 is YFSETQ.